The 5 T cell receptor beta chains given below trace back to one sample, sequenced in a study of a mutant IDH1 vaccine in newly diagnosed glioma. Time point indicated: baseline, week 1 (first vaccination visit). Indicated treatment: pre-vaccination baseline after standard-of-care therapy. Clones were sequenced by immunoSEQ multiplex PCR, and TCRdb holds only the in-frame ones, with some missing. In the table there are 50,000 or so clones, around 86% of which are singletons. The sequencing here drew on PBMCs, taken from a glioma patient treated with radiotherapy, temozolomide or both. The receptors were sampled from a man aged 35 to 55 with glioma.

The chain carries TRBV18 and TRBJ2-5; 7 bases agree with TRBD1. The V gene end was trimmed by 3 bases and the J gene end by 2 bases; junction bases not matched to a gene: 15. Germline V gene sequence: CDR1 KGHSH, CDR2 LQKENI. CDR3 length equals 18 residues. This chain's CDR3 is CASSPQSGRGQIQETQYF. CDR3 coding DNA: TGTGCCAGCTCACCGCAGAGCGGCCGGGGACAGATACAAGAGACCCAGTACTTC.

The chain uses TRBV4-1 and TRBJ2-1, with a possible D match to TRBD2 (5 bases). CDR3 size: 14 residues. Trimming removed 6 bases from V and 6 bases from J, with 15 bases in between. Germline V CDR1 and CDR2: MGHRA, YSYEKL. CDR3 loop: CASSRDTGFNEQFF. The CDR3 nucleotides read TGCGCCAGCAGTAGAGACACGGGGTTCAATGAGCAGTTCTTC.

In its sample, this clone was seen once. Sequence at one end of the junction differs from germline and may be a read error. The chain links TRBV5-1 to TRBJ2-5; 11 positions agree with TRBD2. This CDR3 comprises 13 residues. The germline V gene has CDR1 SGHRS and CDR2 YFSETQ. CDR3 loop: CASGTSGQEAQYF. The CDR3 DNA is TGCGCCAGCGGGACTAGCGGACAAGAGGCCCAGTACTTC.

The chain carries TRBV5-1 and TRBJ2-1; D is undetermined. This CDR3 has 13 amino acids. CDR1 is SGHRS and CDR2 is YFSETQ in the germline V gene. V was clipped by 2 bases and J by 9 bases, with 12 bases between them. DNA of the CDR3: TGCGCCAGCAGCTTCCCCAGAACGGGTGAGCAGTTCTTC. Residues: CASSFPRTGEQFF.

DNA of the CDR3: TGTGCCAGCAGCGTAATTAGGCTGGGCGGGGAGCTGTTTTTT. This sequence encodes CASSVIRLGGELFF. The gene calls are TRBV9 and TRBJ2-2; D unclear. Trimming stripped 1 base from V and 7 bases from J, with 11 bases between. This CDR3 has 14 amino acids. Per germline, CDR1 SGDLS and CDR2 YYNGEE. Variable domain in full (rest from reference TRBV9 and TRBJ2-2): DSGVTQTPKHLITATGQRVTLRCSPRSGDLSVYWYQQSLDQGLQFLIQYYNGEERAKGNILERFSAQQFPDLHSELNLSSLELGDSALYFCASSVIRLGGELFFGEGSRLTVL.